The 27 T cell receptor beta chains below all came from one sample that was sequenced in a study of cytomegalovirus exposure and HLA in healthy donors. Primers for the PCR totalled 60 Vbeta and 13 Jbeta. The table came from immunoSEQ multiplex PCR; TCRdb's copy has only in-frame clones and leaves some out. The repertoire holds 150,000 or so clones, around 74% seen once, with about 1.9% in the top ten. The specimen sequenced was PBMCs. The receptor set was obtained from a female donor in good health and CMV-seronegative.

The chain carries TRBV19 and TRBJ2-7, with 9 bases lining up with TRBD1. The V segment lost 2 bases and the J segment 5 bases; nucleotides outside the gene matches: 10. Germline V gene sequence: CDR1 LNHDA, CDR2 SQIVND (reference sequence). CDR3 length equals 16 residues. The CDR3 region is CASSISGGQGYHEQYF. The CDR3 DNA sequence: TGTGCCAGTAGTATAAGTGGGGGACAGGGTTACCACGAGCAGTACTTC.

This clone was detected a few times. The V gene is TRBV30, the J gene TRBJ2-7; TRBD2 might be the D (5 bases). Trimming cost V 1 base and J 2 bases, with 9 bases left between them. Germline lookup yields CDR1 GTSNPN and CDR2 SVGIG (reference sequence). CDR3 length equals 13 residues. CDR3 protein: CAWSAGMPYEQYF. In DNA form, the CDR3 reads TGTGCCTGGAGTGCCGGGATGCCCTACGAGCAGTACTTC.

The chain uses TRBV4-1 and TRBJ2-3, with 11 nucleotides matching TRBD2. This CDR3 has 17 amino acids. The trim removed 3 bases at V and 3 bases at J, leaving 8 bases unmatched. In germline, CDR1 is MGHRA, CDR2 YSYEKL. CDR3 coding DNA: TGCGCCAGCAGCCAGGGGCGGACTAGCGGGTCGACAGATACGCAGTATTTT. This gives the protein CASSQGRTSGSTDTQYF.

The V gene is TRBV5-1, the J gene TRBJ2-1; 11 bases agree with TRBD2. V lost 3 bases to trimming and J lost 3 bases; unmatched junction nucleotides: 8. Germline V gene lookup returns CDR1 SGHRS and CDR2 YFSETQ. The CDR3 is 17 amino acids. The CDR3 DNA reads TGCGCCAGCAGCTCCTCCCCGACTAGCGGGGTCTACAATGAGCAGTTCTTC. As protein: CASSSSPTSGVYNEQFF.

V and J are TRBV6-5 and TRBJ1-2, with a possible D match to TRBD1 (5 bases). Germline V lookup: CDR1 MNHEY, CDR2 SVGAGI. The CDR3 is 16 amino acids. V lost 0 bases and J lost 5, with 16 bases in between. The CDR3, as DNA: TGTGCCAGCAGTTACTCGAATGGGGCAGGGTGGTATGGCTACACCTTC. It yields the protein CASSYSNGAGWYGYTF.

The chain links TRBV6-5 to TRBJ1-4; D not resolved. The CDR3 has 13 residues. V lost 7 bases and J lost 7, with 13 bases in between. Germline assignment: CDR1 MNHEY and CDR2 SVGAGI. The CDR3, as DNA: TGTGCCAGCACCTCTTCGGCGGGTGAAAAACTGTTTTTT. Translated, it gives CASTSSAGEKLFF.

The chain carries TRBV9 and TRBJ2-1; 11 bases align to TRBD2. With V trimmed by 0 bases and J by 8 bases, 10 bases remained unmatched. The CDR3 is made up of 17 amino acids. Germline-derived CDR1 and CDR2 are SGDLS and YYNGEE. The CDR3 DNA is TGTGCCAGCAGCGTAGAGGGTAGCGGGGGGGCTGGGGATGAGCAGTTCTTC. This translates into CASSVEGSGGAGDEQFF. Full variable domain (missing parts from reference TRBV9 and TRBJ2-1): DSGVTQTPKHLITATGQRVTLRCSPRSGDLSVYWYQQSLDQGLQFLIQYYNGEERAKGNILERFSAQQFPDLHSELNLSSLELGDSALYFCASSVEGSGGAGDEQFFGPGTRLTVL.

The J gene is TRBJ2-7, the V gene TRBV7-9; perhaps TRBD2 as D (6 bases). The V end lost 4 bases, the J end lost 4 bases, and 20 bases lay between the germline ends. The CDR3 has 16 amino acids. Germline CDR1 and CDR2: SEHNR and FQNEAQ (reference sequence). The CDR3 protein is CASSWIQEGVGYEQYF. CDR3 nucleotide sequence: TGTGCCAGCAGCTGGATTCAGGAGGGAGTGGGGTACGAGCAGTACTTC.

CDR3 nucleotides: TGTGCCAGCAGCCTACGGACTAGCGGGGGCCAAGAGACCCAGTACTTC. It specifies CASSLRTSGGQETQYF. This sequence joins TRBV7-2 and TRBJ2-5; 13 bases match TRBD2. CDR1 is SGHTA, CDR2 FQGNSA, per germline. The ends lost 5 bases at V and 1 base at J; junction bases unmatched: 4. This CDR3 comprises 16 residues.

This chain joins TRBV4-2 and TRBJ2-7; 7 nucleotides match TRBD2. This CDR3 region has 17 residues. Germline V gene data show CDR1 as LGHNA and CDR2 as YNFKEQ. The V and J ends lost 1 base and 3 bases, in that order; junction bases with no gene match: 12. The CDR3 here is CASSQAPLASGYYEQYF. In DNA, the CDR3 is TGTGCCAGCAGCCAAGCCCCCCTGGCTAGCGGATACTACGAGCAGTACTTC.

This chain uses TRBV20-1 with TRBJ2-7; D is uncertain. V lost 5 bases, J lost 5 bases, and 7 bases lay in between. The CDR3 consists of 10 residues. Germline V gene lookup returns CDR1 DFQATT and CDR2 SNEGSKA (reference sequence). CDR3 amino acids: CSAGQDEQYF. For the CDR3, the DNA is TGCAGTGCTGGCCAAGACGAGCAGTACTTC.

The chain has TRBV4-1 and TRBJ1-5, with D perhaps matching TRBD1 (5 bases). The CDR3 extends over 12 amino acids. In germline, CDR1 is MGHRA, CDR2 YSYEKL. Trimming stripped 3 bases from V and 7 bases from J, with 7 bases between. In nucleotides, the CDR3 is TGCGCCAGCAGCCATCAGGGACAGCCCCAGCATTTT. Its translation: CASSHQGQPQHF.

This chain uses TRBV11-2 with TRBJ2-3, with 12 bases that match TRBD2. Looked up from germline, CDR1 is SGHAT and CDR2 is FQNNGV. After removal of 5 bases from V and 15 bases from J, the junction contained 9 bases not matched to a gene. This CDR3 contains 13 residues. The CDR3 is CASSPTWTSGEYF. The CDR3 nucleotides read TGTGCCAGCAGCCCGACATGGACTAGCGGGGAATATTTT.

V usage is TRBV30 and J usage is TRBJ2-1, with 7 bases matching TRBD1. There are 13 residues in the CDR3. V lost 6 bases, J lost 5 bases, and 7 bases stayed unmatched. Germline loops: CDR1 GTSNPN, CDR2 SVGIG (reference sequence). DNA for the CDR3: TGTGCCTGCCGACAGGGAACGAACAATGAGCAGTTCTTC. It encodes CACRQGTNNEQFF.

The CDR3 reads CASSLTAGNEKLFF. DNA for the CDR3: TGCGCCAGCAGCTTGACTGCGGGGAATGAAAAACTGTTTTTT. V and J are TRBV5-1 and TRBJ1-4; D unclear. This CDR3 has 14 amino acids. Per germline, CDR1 SGHRS and CDR2 YFSETQ. V dropped 1 base and J dropped 5 bases, with 9 bases sitting between them.

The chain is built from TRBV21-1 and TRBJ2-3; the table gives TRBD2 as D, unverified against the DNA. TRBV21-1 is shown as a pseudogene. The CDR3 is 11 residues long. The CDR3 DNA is TGTGCCAGCCCTGTCCCAGATACGCAGTATTTT. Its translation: CASPVPDTQYF.

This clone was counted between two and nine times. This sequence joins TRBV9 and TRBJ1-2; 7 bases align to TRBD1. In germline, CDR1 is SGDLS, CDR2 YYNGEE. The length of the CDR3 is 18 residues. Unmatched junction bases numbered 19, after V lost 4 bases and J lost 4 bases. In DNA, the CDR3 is TGTGCCAGCAGCAACCTACTCGCCCGGGACAGATATTCCTATGGCTACACCTTC. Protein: CASSNLLARDRYSYGYTF.

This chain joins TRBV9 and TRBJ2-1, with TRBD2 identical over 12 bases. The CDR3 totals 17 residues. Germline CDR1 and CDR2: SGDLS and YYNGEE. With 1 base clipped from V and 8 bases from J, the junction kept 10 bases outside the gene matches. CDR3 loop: CASSVYSSGGAGDEQFF. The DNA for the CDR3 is TGTGCCAGCAGCGTATACTCTAGCGGGGGGGCGGGCGATGAGCAGTTCTTC.

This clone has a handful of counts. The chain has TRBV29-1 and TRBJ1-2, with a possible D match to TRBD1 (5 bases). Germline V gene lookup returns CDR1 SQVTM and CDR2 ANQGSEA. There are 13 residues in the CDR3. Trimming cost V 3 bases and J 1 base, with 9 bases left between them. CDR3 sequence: CSVDRQSNYGYTF. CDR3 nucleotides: TGCAGCGTTGACCGACAGAGTAACTATGGCTACACCTTC. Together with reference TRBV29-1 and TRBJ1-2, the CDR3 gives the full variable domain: SAVISQKPSRDICQRGTSLTIQCQVDSQVTMMFWYRQQPGQSLTLIATANQGSEATYESGFVIDKFPISRPNLTFSTLTVSNMSPEDSSIYLCSVDRQSNYGYTFGSGTRLTVV.

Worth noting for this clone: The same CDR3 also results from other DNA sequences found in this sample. CDR3 protein: CASSLRQGPYEQYF. DNA for the CDR3: TGTGCCAGCAGCTTAAGACAGGGGCCCTACGAGCAGTACTTC. The chain recombines TRBV7-8 with TRBJ2-7, with 8 bases that match TRBD1. Germline-derived CDR1 and CDR2 are SGHVS and FQNEAQ. The CDR3 is 14 amino acids. V shed 2 bases and J 2 bases; nucleotides not matched to a gene: 2. The entire variable domain, with the rest obtained from reference TRBV7-8 and TRBJ2-7, is as follows: GAGVSQSPRYKVAKRGQDVALRCDPISGHVSLFWYQQALGQGPEFLTYFQNEAQLDKSGLPSDRFFAERPEGSVSTLKIQRTQQEDSAVYLCASSLRQGPYEQYFGPGTRLTVT.

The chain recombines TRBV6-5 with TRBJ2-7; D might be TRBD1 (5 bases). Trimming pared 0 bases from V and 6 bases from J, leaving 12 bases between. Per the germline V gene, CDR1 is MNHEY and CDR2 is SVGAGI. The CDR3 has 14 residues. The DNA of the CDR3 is TGTGCCAGCAGTTACTCGCACAGGTCCCGCGAGCAGTACTTC. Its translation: CASSYSHRSREQYF.

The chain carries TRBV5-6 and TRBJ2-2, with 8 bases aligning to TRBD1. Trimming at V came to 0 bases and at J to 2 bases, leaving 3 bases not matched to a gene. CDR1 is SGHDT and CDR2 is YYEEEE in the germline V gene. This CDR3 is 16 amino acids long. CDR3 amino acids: CASSLAGGFNTGELFF. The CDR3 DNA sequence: TGTGCCAGCAGCTTGGCAGGGGGCTTCAACACCGGGGAGCTGTTTTTT.

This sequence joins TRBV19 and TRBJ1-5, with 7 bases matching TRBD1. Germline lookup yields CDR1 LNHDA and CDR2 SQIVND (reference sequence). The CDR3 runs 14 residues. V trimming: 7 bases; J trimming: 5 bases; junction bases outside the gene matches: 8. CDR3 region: CASTPGQRHQPQHF. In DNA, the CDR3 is TGTGCCAGTACCCCGGGACAGAGGCATCAGCCCCAGCATTTT.

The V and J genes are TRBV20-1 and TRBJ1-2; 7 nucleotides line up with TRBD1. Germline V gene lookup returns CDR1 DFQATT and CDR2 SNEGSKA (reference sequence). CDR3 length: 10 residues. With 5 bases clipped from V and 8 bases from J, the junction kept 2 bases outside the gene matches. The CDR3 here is CSAQGQGYTF. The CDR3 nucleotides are TGCAGTGCTCAGGGACAGGGCTACACCTTC.

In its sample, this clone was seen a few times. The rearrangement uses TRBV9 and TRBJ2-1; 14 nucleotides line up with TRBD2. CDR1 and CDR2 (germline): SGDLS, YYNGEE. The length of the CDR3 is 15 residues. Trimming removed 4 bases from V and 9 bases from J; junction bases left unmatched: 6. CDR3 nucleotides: TGTGCCAGCAGCCACGGGACTAGCGGGAGCCGTGAGCAGTTCTTC. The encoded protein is CASSHGTSGSREQFF.

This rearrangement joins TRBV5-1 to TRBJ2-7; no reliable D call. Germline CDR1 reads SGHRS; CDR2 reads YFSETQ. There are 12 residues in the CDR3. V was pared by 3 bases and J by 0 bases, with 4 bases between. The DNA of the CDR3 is TGCGCCAGCAGCTCAGGCTCCTACGAGCAGTACTTC. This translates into CASSSGSYEQYF.

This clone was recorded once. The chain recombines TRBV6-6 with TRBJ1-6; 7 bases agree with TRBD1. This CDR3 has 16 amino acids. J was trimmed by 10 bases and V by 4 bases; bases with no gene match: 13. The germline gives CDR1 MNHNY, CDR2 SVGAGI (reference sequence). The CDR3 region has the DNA TGTGCCAGCAGTTCTACACAGGGGTCAGGGGGATCACCCCTCCACTTT. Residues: CASSSTQGSGGSPLHF.